This TCR beta chain was captured by sequencing in a study of T cell changes during pregnancy in multiple sclerosis. Only in-frame clones appear in the TCRdb table, and some are missing; sequencing was by immunoSEQ multiplex PCR. The sample has 30,000 to 45,000 clones, around nine tenths seen once. The material sequenced was CD4+ T cells from peripheral blood mononuclear cells, taken after pregnancy. The receptor was isolated from a female donor in good health, enrolled as a control in a pregnancy study.

The CDR3 reads CASSPNWGQGIQYF. The DNA for the CDR3 is TGTGCCAGCTCCCCAAACTGGGGGCAAGGCATTCAGTACTTC. The chain joins TRBV18 to TRBJ2-4; possibly TRBD1 for D (6 bases). Per germline, CDR1 KGHSH and CDR2 LQKENI. The CDR3 has 14 residues. Trimming left V 6 bases short and J 9 bases short, with 18 bases between.